This T cell receptor beta chain was captured in a study of blood T cell repertoires in COVID-19. Looking at the study overall: Specimens from acute and convalescent COVID-19 originated in the United States, Italy and Spain. The cDNA or gDNA used as material had been derived from T cells, B-cell-depleted T cells, or PBMCs.

Libraries were prepared by immunoSEQ multiplex PCR; TCRdb keeps only in-frame clonotypes and omits some of them. The sample has roughly 190,000 clones; less than 90% are singletons. The CDR3 contains 15 residues. V lost 7 bases, J lost 4 bases, and 7 bases stayed unmatched. CDR1 is SGHRS and CDR2 is YFSETQ in the germline V gene. Material for sequencing was peripheral blood. This sequence was found in a woman in her forties with acute or convalescent COVID-19. This chain links TRBV5-1 with TRBJ2-3; 12 bases are shared with TRBD2. The CDR3: CASSTLAGGSDTQYF. The CDR3 nucleotides are TGCGCCAGCTCCACTCTAGCGGGGGGGTCAGATACGCAGTATTTT. The complete variable domain, with remaining parts taken from reference TRBV5-1 and TRBJ2-3, reads KAGVTQTPRYLIKTRGQQVTLSCSPISGHRSVSWYQQTPGQGLQFLFEYFSETQRNKGNFPGRFSGRQFSNSRSEMNVSTLELGDSALYLCASSTLAGGSDTQYFGPGTRLTVL.